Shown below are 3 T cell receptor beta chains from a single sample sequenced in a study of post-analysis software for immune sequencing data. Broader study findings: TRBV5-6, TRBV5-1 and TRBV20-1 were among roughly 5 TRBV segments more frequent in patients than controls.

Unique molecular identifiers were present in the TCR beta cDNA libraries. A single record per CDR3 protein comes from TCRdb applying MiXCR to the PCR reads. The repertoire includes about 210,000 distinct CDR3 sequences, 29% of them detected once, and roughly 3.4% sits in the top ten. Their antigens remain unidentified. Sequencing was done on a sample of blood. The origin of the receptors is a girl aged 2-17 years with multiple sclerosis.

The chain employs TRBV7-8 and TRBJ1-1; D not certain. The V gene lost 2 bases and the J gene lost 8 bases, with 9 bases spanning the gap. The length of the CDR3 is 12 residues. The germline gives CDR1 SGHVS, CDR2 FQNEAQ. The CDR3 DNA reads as TGTGCCAGCAGCTTAACCGACAAAGAAGCTTTCTTT. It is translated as CASSLTDKEAFF. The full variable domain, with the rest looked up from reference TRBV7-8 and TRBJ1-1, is GAGVSQSPRYKVAKRGQDVALRCDPISGHVSLFWYQQALGQGPEFLTYFQNEAQLDKSGLPSDRFFAERPEGSVSTLKIQRTQQEDSAVYLCASSLTDKEAFFGQGTRLTVV.

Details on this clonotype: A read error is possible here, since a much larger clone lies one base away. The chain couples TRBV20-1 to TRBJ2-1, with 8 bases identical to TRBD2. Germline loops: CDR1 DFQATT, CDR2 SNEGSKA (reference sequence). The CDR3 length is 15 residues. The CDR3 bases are TGCAGTGCTAGAAAAATAGCGGGATCCTACACTGAGCAGTTCTTC. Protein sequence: CSARKIAGSYTEQFF.

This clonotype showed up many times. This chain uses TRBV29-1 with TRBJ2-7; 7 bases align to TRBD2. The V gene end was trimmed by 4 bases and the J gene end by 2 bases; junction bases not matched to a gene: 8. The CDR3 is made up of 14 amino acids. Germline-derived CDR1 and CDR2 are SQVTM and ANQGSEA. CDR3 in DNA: TGCAGCGTTGTAGTCCGGGAGGCACCCTACGAGCAGTACTTC. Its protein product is CSVVVREAPYEQYF.